A selection of T cell receptor beta chains follows, all from one sample in a study of radiotherapy plus CTLA-4 blockade in lung cancer. The method was immunoSEQ multiplex PCR; TCRdb's version includes in-frame clones alone and lacks a portion of them. The sample consists of more than 80,000 clones, about 85% of them appearing once. Sequenced here: peripheral blood, sampled from a patient treated with radiotherapy plus ipilimumab. These receptors all come from a human donor with non-small cell lung cancer that progressed on radiotherapy plus ipilimumab. Some clones in this sample may be carry-over from other donors' samples. Both conserved end residues are part of each CDR3. The D gene is left open where the match is weak. Some rows mark clone size as missing; the rest say once, few, many or name a class of expanded clone.

>TRBV18|14|TRBJ2-1|.|.
TGTGCCAGCTCACCGCAAGGCGGGAACAATGAGCAGTTCTTC
CASSPQGGNNEQFF
>TRBV2|14|TRBJ1-1|.|.
TGTGCCAGCAGTGACTGGGACCGCAACACTGAAGCTTTCTTT
CASSDWDRNTEAFF
>TRBV25-1|18|TRBJ2-7|TRBD2|.
TGTGCCAGCAAACCGAGTCCGGGACTAGCGAGGGGGTCCTACGAGCAGTACTTC
CASKPSPGLARGSYEQYF
>TRBV6-5|13|TRBJ1-2|.|.
TGTGCCAGCAGCCCCGGACAGAATTATGGCTACACCTTC
CASSPGQNYGYTF
>TRBV21-1|14|TRBJ2-5|.|.
TGTGCCAGCAGCAAACTAACAGGGGAGGAGACCCAGTACTTC
CASSKLTGEETQYF
>TRBV6-1|14|TRBJ1-3|.|.
TGTGCCAGCAGTGATGAGGGGACGGGAAACACCATATATTTT
CASSDEGTGNTIYF
>TRBV5-1|18|TRBJ2-5|TRBD2|.
TGCGCCAGCAGCTTGAGGCTAGCGGGGGGCCTCCGCCAAGAGACCCAGTACTTC
CASSLRLAGGLRQETQYF
>TRBV15|14|TRBJ2-7|.|.
TGTGCCACCAGCAGAGAAAGGTTTCCCTACGAGCAGTACTTC
CATSRERFPYEQYF
>TRBV6-1|14|TRBJ1-2|.|once
TGTGCCAGCAGTATCGCTCCCGGGGGCTATGGCTACACCTTC
CASSIAPGGYGYTF
>TRBV7-8|14|TRBJ2-7|.|few
TGTGCCAGCAGCTTAGTTTCCACGGGTTACGAGCAGTACTTC
CASSLVSTGYEQYF
>TRBV4-3|15|TRBJ2-1|TRBD2|.
TGCGCCAGCAGCCAAGAAGGCCGGGTAGCGGGGGGGGAGTTCTTC
CASSQEGRVAGGEFF